The 31 T cell receptor beta chains in this list originate from one sample, sequenced in a study of ipilimumab plus nivolumab after autologous stem cell transplantation. Using immunoSEQ multiplex PCR, the repertoire was profiled, and TCRdb retains in-frame clones only, with some absent. The sample has approximately 84,000 clones; over 80% are singletons. This specimen consisted of PBMCs, obtained in a trial of ipilimumab plus nivolumab as post-transplant consolidation. These receptor sequences come from a male donor with diffuse large B-cell lymphoma.

This chain joins TRBV19 and TRBJ2-7; 8 bases map to TRBD1. The trim removed 4 bases at V and 0 bases at J, leaving 11 bases unmatched. CDR1 is LNHDA, CDR2 SQIVND, per germline (reference sequence). This CDR3 region has 17 residues. CDR3 DNA sequence: TGTGCCAGTAGTACCCCCGGACAGGGCCTTAGCTCCTACGAGCAGTACTTC. This gives the protein CASSTPGQGLSSYEQYF.

The rearrangement joins TRBV5-6 to TRBJ2-1, with 15 bases identical to TRBD2. CDR1 and CDR2 from the germline V gene are SGHDT and YYEEEE. V shed 4 bases, J shed 7 bases, and the junction held 9 bases outside the gene matches. The CDR3 consists of 17 residues. As DNA, the CDR3 is TGTGCCAGCAGCAAGACCGGGACTAGCGGGGGGATAAATGAGCAGTTCTTC. Amino acid sequence: CASSKTGTSGGINEQFF.

The chain uses TRBV5-4 and TRBJ2-5; 9 bases map to TRBD1. V lost 0 bases to trimming and J lost 4 bases; unmatched junction nucleotides: 7. The CDR3 spans 16 residues. Germline CDR1 is SGHNT and CDR2 is YYREEE (reference sequence). The CDR3 protein is CASSLDRGRSRETQYF. Written as DNA, the CDR3 is TGTGCCAGCAGCTTGGACAGGGGGCGGTCCCGAGAGACCCAGTACTTC. Full variable domain (outside the CDR3, taken from reference TRBV5-4 and TRBJ2-5): ETGVTQSPTHLIKTRGQQVTLRCSSQSGHNTVSWYQQALGQGPQFIFQYYREEENGRGNFPPRFSGLQFPNYSSELNVNALELDDSALYLCASSLDRGRSRETQYFGPGTRLLVL.

This clone came up once. The chain couples TRBV6-1 to TRBJ1-2, with 7 bases identical to TRBD1. Germline CDR1 and CDR2: MNHNS and SASEGT. CDR3 size: 12 residues. Trimming cost V 10 bases and J 4 bases; bases outside gene matches: 6. CDR3 loop: CATRTGGYGYTF. The CDR3 region has the DNA TGTGCCACCAGGACAGGAGGCTATGGCTACACCTTC.

J is TRBJ2-7 and V is TRBV6-6, with 7 bases aligning to TRBD1. Germline V gene sequence: CDR1 MNHNY, CDR2 SVGAGI (reference sequence). V lost 5 bases to trimming and J lost 3 bases; unmatched junction nucleotides: 4. CDR3 size: 13 residues. The CDR3 protein is CASSTRTGYEQYF. As DNA, the CDR3 is TGTGCCAGCAGTACCCGGACAGGCTACGAGCAGTACTTC.

The rearrangement joins TRBV5-4 to TRBJ2-3; perhaps TRBD2 as D (5 bases). V was shortened by 0 bases and J by 3 bases, with 11 bases between the two germline ends. Germline V gene sequence: CDR1 SGHNT, CDR2 YYREEE (reference sequence). There are 15 residues in the CDR3. CDR3 DNA: TGTGCCAGCAGCTTGGCCTTAACGGGGACAGATACGCAGTATTTT. Its protein product is CASSLALTGTDTQYF.

The chain combines TRBV27 with TRBJ1-2; D unresolved. Trimming removed 10 bases from V and 2 bases from J, with 14 bases in between. This CDR3 spans 13 amino acids. In germline, CDR1 is MNHEY, CDR2 SMNVEV (reference sequence). The chain's CDR3 is CATLTGANYGYTF. The CDR3 region has the DNA TGTGCCACCCTGACGGGCGCCAACTATGGCTACACCTTC.

CDR3 bases: TGTGCCAGTACCCAGCGGGGGGAGGGTGATACGCAGTATTTT. Amino acids: CASTQRGEGDTQYF. The chain has TRBV19 and TRBJ2-3, with 9 bases that match TRBD2. V trimming: 7 bases; J trimming: 6 bases; junction bases outside the gene matches: 8. Germline CDR1 and CDR2: LNHDA and SQIVND (reference sequence). The CDR3 runs 14 residues.

This clone has a single count. In nucleotides, the CDR3 is TGTGCCAGCAGCTTGGGGACAGGGTACAATGAGCAGTTCTTC. It specifies CASSLGTGYNEQFF. The chain employs TRBV5-8 and TRBJ2-1; 8 bases are a match to TRBD1. The CDR3 is 14 residues long. The trim removed 0 bases at V and 4 bases at J, leaving 0 bases unmatched. Germline lookup yields CDR1 SGHTS and CDR2 YDEGEE.

The chain combines TRBV9 with TRBJ2-7, with D unclear. Germline CDR1 SGDLS, CDR2 YYNGEE. V gave up 4 bases and J gave up 6 bases, with 17 bases separating them. The CDR3 covers 14 residues. In DNA form, the CDR3 reads TGTGCCAGCAGCCCACAAGTCAGGTCGTCCGAGCAGTACTTC. Translation: CASSPQVRSSEQYF.

This chain joins TRBV6-6 and TRBJ1-4; D remains ambiguous. The CDR3 has 15 amino acids. Germline V CDR1 and CDR2: MNHNY, SVGAGI (reference sequence). Trimming pared 5 bases from V and 3 bases from J, leaving 13 bases between. The CDR3 loop reads CASSPPGRANEKLFF. CDR3 bases: TGTGCCAGCAGTCCCCCCGGGAGAGCTAATGAAAAACTGTTTTTT.

This clone was observed a handful of times. The rearrangement uses TRBV19 and TRBJ2-1; no definite D call. This CDR3 has 15 residues. Germline-derived CDR1 and CDR2 are LNHDA and SQIVND (reference sequence). The V end was cut by 3 bases, the J end by 0 bases, with 9 bases between. The CDR3 is CASSIGASSYNEQFF. CDR3 in DNA: TGTGCCAGTAGTATCGGCGCCAGCTCCTACAATGAGCAGTTCTTC. The full variable domain, with the rest looked up from reference TRBV19 and TRBJ2-1, is DGGITQSPKYLFRKEGQNVTLSCEQNLNHDAMYWYRQDPGQGLRLIYYSQIVNDFQKGDIAEGYSVSREKKESFPLTVTSAQKNPTAFYLCASSIGASSYNEQFFGPGTRLTVL.

The chain links TRBV2 to TRBJ2-1, with D possibly being TRBD1 (5 bases). This CDR3 has 14 residues. V lost 1 base and J 8 bases, leaving 12 bases between the germline ends. Germline lookup yields CDR1 SNHLY and CDR2 FYNNEI. CDR3: CASSEEGISDEQFF. For the CDR3, the DNA is TGTGCCAGCAGTGAAGAGGGGATTTCAGATGAGCAGTTCTTC.

The chain uses TRBV5-1 and TRBJ2-2; 7 bases match TRBD1. The CDR3 is 16 amino acids. Losses at the gene ends were 2 bases for V and 4 bases for J; bases not matched to a gene: 8. The germline CDR1 and CDR2 sequences are SGHRS and YFSETQ. CDR3 bases: TGCGCCAGCAGCTTTTCGGGGACAGCAAGCACCGGGGAGCTGTTTTTT. It yields the protein CASSFSGTASTGELFF.

This chain links TRBV19 with TRBJ1-5; no clear D gene. V was shortened by 7 bases and J by 3 bases, with 10 bases between the two germline ends. The CDR3 has 13 amino acids. Looked up from germline, CDR1 is LNHDA and CDR2 is SQIVND (reference sequence). CDR3 coding DNA: TGTGCCAGTACCAATTATATCAATCAGCCCCAGCATTTT. Translating gives CASTNYINQPQHF.

J is TRBJ2-1 and V is TRBV19; possibly TRBD2 for D (6 bases). Trimming cost V 5 bases and J 4 bases, with 21 bases left between them. CDR1 LNHDA and CDR2 SQIVND come from the germline V gene (reference sequence). CDR3 length equals 17 residues. The chain's CDR3 is CASSPDPPGLGYNEQFF. As DNA, the CDR3 is TGTGCCAGTAGTCCCGACCCCCCGGGACTGGGTTACAATGAGCAGTTCTTC. Together with reference TRBV19 and TRBJ2-1, the CDR3 gives the full variable domain: DGGITQSPKYLFRKEGQNVTLSCEQNLNHDAMYWYRQDPGQGLRLIYYSQIVNDFQKGDIAEGYSVSREKKESFPLTVTSAQKNPTAFYLCASSPDPPGLGYNEQFFGPGTRLTVL.

This clone was detected only a few times. The rearrangement joins TRBV19 to TRBJ1-4; tentatively, D is TRBD1 (6 bases). From germline, CDR1 is LNHDA and CDR2 SQIVND (reference sequence). Trimming took 6 bases from V and 10 from J, leaving 24 bases between them. The CDR3 length is 16 residues. The CDR3 coding sequence is TGTGCCAGTAGGGGCGCTGGGACAATGGAAGAAGGAAAACTGTTTTTT. As protein: CASRGAGTMEEGKLFF.

This clone was detected only a few times. The genes are TRBV6-5 and TRBJ1-1, with D maybe TRBD1 (5 bases). Trimming removed 5 bases at V and 2 bases at J, with 12 bases between. CDR1 MNHEY and CDR2 SVGAGI come from the germline V gene. The length of the CDR3 is 14 residues. The CDR3 nucleotides read TGTGCCAGCAGTGGGCCCGGGGGTAACACTGAAGCTTTCTTT. This sequence encodes CASSGPGGNTEAFF.

Only one count was recorded for this clone. The V gene is TRBV18, the J gene TRBJ2-2; no clear D. The V end lost 3 bases, the J end lost 0 bases, and 11 bases lay between the germline ends. The CDR3 totals 16 residues. Germline lookup yields CDR1 KGHSH and CDR2 LQKENI. The CDR3 here is CASSPNPYTNTGELFF. The CDR3 DNA sequence: TGTGCCAGCTCACCCAACCCCTACACGAACACCGGGGAGCTGTTTTTT.

The CDR3, as DNA: TGTGCCAGCAGCCATTCAGGGGGAGGGACACACTCTGGGGCCAACGTCCTGACTTTC. Translated, it gives CASSHSGGGTHSGANVLTF. V is TRBV4-2 and J is TRBJ2-6; either TRBD1 or TRBD2 may fit D (7 bases each). CDR3 length: 19 amino acids. The V end lost 3 bases, the J end lost 0 bases, and 18 bases lay between the germline ends. Looked up from germline, CDR1 is LGHNA and CDR2 is YNFKEQ.

The chain employs TRBV11-2 and TRBJ2-5, with D tentatively TRBD1 (6 bases). V was clipped by 1 base and J by 1 base, with 7 bases between them. The V gene's germline CDR1 is SGHAT and CDR2 FQNNGV. The CDR3 is made up of 14 amino acids. The CDR3 loop reads CASSLGTVQETQYF. Here the CDR3 DNA reads TGTGCCAGCAGCTTAGGGACAGTCCAAGAGACCCAGTACTTC. Using reference TRBV11-2 and TRBJ2-5 for the parts outside the CDR3, the full variable domain is EAGVAQSPRYKIIEKRQSVAFWCNPISGHATLYWYQQILGQGPKLLIQFQNNGVVDDSQLPKDRFSAERLKGVDSTLKIQPAKLEDSAVYLCASSLGTVQETQYFGPGTRLLVL.

This chain's CDR3 is CSVTDVGETQYF. In DNA, the CDR3 is TGCAGCGTTACGGACGTCGGGGAGACCCAGTACTTC. V is TRBV29-1 and J is TRBJ2-5; D not resolved. The V gene lost 5 bases and the J gene lost 5 bases, with 12 bases spanning the gap. Germline V CDR1 and CDR2: SQVTM, ANQGSEA. CDR3 length equals 12 residues.

This clone was recorded a few times. CDR3 bases: TGTGCCAGCTCACCAGGACTTGGCAGGGAGCAGTACTTC. The encoded protein is CASSPGLGREQYF. This chain connects TRBV18 to TRBJ2-7; weak D call: TRBD2 (5 bases). This CDR3 is 13 amino acids long. Between the trimmed V and J ends, which lost 2 bases and 7 bases, there was a span of 12 bases. Germline lookup yields CDR1 KGHSH and CDR2 LQKENI.

This chain uses TRBV9 with TRBJ2-1; possibly TRBD1 for D (5 bases). CDR3 length equals 15 residues. V lost 4 bases to trimming and J lost 5 bases, with 16 bases between them. Germline V gene data show CDR1 as SGDLS and CDR2 as YYNGEE. CDR3 amino acids: CASSPGAQGNNEQFF. The CDR3 nucleotides are TGTGCCAGCAGCCCCGGCGCGCAGGGCAACAATGAGCAGTTCTTC.

The gene calls are TRBV19 and TRBJ2-3; TRBD2 aligns across 7 bases. This CDR3 contains 14 residues. Germline V gene lookup returns CDR1 LNHDA and CDR2 SQIVND (reference sequence). Trimming cost V 8 bases and J 4 bases; bases outside gene matches: 9. The CDR3 spells CASRGGRVADTQYF. The CDR3 coding sequence is TGTGCCAGTCGAGGTGGGAGGGTCGCAGATACGCAGTATTTT.

The chain uses TRBV20-1 and TRBJ2-5; D unclear. The CDR3 has 11 residues. V lost 5 bases to trimming and J lost 10 bases, with 14 bases between them. Germline V gene lookup returns CDR1 DFQATT and CDR2 SNEGSKA (reference sequence). The CDR3 spells CSAPHASSQYF. CDR3 coding DNA: TGCAGTGCTCCCCACGCGTCGAGCCAGTACTTC.

In its sample, this clone was seen once. This chain links TRBV19 with TRBJ2-7; 8 bases align to TRBD2. The germline gives CDR1 LNHDA, CDR2 SQIVND (reference sequence). V gave up 5 bases and J gave up 5 bases; unmatched junction bases: 8. The CDR3 length is 14 residues. The CDR3 DNA follows: TGTGCCAGTAGTGGACTAGCTGGTTTTGACGAGCAGTACTTC. The encoded protein is CASSGLAGFDEQYF.

The J gene is TRBJ2-1, the V gene TRBV5-1; 12 positions agree with TRBD2. CDR1 and CDR2 from the germline V gene are SGHRS and YFSETQ. The CDR3 totals 16 residues. With 2 bases clipped from V and 3 bases from J, the junction kept 3 bases outside the gene matches. In DNA, the CDR3 is TGCGCCAGCAGCTTAACTAGCGGGGGGAACTACAATGAGCAGTTCTTC. Its protein is CASSLTSGGNYNEQFF.

This clone was counted once. DNA for the CDR3: TGTGCCAGCAGCACGTTGGGACGGCCGCAGTACTTC. It codes for CASSTLGRPQYF. The V call is TRBV28, the J call TRBJ2-4; D assignment may be TRBD1 or TRBD2 (5 bases each). Germline V gene sequence: CDR1 MDHEN, CDR2 SYDVKM. The CDR3 is 12 residues long. V was shortened by 6 bases and J by 13 bases, with 16 bases between the two germline ends.

V and J are TRBV5-1 and TRBJ1-3; D is unclear. The CDR3 is 14 residues long. Trimming cost V 6 bases and J 0 bases, with 10 bases left between them. Germline CDR1 SGHRS, CDR2 YFSETQ. CDR3 region: CASTLGASGNTIYF. For the CDR3, the DNA is TGCGCCAGCACCCTAGGAGCCTCTGGAAACACCATATATTTT. The variable domain in full, completed from reference TRBV5-1 and TRBJ1-3, reads KAGVTQTPRYLIKTRGQQVTLSCSPISGHRSVSWYQQTPGQGLQFLFEYFSETQRNKGNFPGRFSGRQFSNSRSEMNVSTLELGDSALYLCASTLGASGNTIYFGEGSWLTVV.

V and J are TRBV5-1 and TRBJ2-2, with 8 positions matching TRBD1. V lost 4 bases to trimming and J lost 1 base; unmatched junction nucleotides: 3. CDR1 is SGHRS, CDR2 YFSETQ, per germline. The CDR3 consists of 15 residues. The CDR3 nucleotides are TGCGCCAGCAGCGGACAGGGCGGGAACACCGGGGAGCTGTTTTTT. Its protein product is CASSGQGGNTGELFF.